This entry lists 5 T cell receptor beta chains sequenced from one sample in a study of beta chain features in type 1 diabetes. Expressed TCRB transcripts were sequenced after all isolated RNA was converted to cDNA. Repertoires were generated with immunoSEQ multiplex PCR, while TCRdb's copy carries only in-frame clones and drops some. Of 300,000 to 350,000 clones listed, less than 15% are singletons. Sequencing used central memory CD4+ T cells from blood. The receptor source for this set is a man aged 25-45 years in good health.

This clone was counted at least ten times. V and J are TRBV10-3 and TRBJ1-2; 10 bases align to TRBD1. This CDR3 has 14 amino acids. J gave up 6 bases and V 5 bases, and 6 bases lay outside the gene matches. Germline V gene lookup returns CDR1 ENHRY and CDR2 SYGVKD. CDR3 sequence (DNA): TGTGCCATCAGTCCCGGACAGGGGGTGGATGGCTACACCTTC. Protein sequence: CAISPGQGVDGYTF.

The chain uses TRBV5-6 and TRBJ2-7; the D call may be TRBD1 or TRBD2 (5 bases each). V lost 0 bases to trimming and J lost 2 bases, with 9 bases between them. Per the germline V gene, CDR1 is SGHDT and CDR2 is YYEEEE. CDR3 size: 14 residues. The CDR3 nucleotides are TGTGCCAGCAGCTTGGTGGGGGTCCCCTACGAGCAGTACTTC. Encoded protein: CASSLVGVPYEQYF.

This clone has a handful of counts. The chain links TRBV6-6 to TRBJ1-1, with D maybe TRBD1 (6 bases). Trimming shortened V by 5 bases and J by 11 bases, and 18 bases separated the two germline ends. This CDR3 has 13 amino acids. Germline V gene data show CDR1 as MNHNY and CDR2 as SVGAGI (reference sequence). CDR3 DNA: TGTGCCAGCAGTCCCACAGGGTCTAATACGGCTTTCTTT. Protein sequence: CASSPTGSNTAFF.

The genes are TRBV29-1 and TRBJ1-2; 10 bases fit TRBD1. Looked up from germline, CDR1 is SQVTM and CDR2 is ANQGSEA. CDR3 size: 12 residues. Losses at the gene ends were 3 bases for V and 6 bases for J; bases not matched to a gene: 1. In nucleotides, the CDR3 is TGCAGCGTTGACGGGACAGGGGATGGCTACACCTTC. This encodes CSVDGTGDGYTF.

This clone has only a few counts. V is TRBV7-9 and J is TRBJ2-3; 10 nucleotides match TRBD2. The junction had 10 bases not matched to a gene; V was cut back by 6 bases and J by 4 bases. In germline, CDR1 is SEHNR, CDR2 FQNEAQ (reference sequence). There are 16 residues in the CDR3. In DNA, the CDR3 is TGTGCCAGCAGGATTAGCCCAGCGGGGGGGTCAGATACGCAGTATTTT. It translates to CASRISPAGGSDTQYF.